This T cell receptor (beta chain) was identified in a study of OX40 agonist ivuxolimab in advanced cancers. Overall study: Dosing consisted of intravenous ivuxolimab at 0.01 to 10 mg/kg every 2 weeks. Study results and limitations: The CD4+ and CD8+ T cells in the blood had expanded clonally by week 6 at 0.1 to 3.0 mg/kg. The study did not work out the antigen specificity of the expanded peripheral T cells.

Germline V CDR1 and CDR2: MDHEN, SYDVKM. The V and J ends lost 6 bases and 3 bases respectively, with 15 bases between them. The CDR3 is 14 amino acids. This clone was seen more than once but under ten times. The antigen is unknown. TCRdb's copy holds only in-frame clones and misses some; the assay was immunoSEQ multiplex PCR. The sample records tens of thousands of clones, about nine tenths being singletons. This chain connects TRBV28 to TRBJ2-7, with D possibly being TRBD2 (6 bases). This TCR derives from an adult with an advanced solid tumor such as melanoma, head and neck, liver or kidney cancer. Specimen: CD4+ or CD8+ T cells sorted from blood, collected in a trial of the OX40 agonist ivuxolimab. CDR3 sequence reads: CASRDSGTGYEQYF. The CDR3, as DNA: TGTGCCAGCAGGGATAGCGGCACGGGCTACGAGCAGTACTTC.